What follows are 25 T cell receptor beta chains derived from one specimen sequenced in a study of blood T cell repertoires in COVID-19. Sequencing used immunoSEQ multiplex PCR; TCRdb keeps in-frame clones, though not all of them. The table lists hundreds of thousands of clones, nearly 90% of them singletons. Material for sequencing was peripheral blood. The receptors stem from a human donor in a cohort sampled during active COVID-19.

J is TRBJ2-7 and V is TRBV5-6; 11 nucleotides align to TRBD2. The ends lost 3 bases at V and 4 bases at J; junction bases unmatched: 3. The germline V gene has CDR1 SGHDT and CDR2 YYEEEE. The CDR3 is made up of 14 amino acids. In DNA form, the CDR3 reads TGTGCCAGCAGCTGGGGACTAGCGGTTTACGAGCAGTACTTC. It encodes CASSWGLAVYEQYF. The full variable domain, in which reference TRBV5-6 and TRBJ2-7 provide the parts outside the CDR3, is DAGVTQSPTHLIKTRGQQVTLRCSPKSGHDTVSWYQQALGQGPQFIFQYYEEEERQRGNFPDRFSGHQFPNYSSELNVNALLLGDSALYLCASSWGLAVYEQYFGPGTRLTVT.

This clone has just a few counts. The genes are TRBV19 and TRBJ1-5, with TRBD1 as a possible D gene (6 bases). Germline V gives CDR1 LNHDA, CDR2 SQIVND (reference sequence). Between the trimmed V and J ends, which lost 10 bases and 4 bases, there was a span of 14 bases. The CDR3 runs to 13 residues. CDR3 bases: TGTGCCACTCTGGGGGACACAAATCAGCCCCAGCATTTT. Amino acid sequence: CATLGDTNQPQHF.

CDR3 DNA sequence: TGCGCCAGCAGTCCCGGGACAGGTTTCACTGAAGCTTTCTTT. Translated: CASSPGTGFTEAFF. The chain carries TRBV10-2 and TRBJ1-1; 8 nucleotides agree with TRBD1. The trim removed 5 bases at V and 4 bases at J, leaving 6 bases unmatched. The CDR3 extends over 14 amino acids. Germline V CDR1 and CDR2: WSHSY, SAAADI.

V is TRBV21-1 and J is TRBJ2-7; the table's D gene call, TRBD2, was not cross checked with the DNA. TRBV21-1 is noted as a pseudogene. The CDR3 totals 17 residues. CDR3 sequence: CASSSGGSGIIRYEQYF. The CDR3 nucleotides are TGTGCCAGCAGCAGTGGCGGTAGCGGGATAATCCGGTACGAGCAGTACTTC.

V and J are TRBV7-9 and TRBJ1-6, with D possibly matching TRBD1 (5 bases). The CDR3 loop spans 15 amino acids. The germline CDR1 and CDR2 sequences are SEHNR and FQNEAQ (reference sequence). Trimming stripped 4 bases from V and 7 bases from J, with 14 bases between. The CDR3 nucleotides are TGTGCCAGCAGCTCACAGGAGTGGAAGAATTCACCCCTCCACTTT. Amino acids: CASSSQEWKNSPLHF.

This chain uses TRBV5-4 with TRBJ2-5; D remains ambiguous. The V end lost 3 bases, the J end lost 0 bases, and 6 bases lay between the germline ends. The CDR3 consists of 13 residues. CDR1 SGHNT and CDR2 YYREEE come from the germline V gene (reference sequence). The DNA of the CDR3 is TGTGCCAGCAGCTCAGACTACCAAGAGACCCAGTACTTC. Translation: CASSSDYQETQYF.

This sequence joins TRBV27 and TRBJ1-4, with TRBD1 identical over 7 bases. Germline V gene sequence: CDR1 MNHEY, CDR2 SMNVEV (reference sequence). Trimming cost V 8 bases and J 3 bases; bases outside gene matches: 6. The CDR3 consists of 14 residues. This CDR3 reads CASADRAPNEKLFF. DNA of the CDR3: TGTGCCAGCGCCGACAGGGCACCTAATGAAAAACTGTTTTTT.

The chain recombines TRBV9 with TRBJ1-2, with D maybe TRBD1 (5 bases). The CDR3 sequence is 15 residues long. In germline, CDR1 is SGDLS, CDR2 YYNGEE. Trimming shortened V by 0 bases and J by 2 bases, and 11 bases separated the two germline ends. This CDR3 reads CASSVGLSGNYGYTF. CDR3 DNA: TGTGCCAGCAGCGTAGGGTTGTCAGGGAACTATGGCTACACCTTC.

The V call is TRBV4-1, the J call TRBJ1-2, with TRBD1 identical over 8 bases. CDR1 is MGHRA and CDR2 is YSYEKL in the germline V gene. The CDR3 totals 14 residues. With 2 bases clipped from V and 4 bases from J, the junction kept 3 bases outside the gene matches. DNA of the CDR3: TGCGCCAGCAGCCAAATACAGGGGGGCTATGGCTACACCTTC. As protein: CASSQIQGGYGYTF.

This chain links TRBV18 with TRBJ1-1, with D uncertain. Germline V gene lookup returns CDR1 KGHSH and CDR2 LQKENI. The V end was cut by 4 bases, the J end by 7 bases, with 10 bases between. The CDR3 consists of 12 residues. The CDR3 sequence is CASSLANLEAFF. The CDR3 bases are TGTGCCAGCTCACTAGCCAACCTTGAAGCTTTCTTT.

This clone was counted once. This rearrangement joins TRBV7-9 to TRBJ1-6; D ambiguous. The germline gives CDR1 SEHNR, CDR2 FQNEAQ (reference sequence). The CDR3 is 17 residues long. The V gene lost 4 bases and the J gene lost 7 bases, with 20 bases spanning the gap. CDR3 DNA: TGTGCCAGCAGCTCCCCCGGAGGTAACAGCAAAAATTCACCCCTCCACTTT. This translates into CASSSPGGNSKNSPLHF. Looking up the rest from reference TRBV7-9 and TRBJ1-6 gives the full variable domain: DTGVSQNPRHKITKRGQNVTFRCDPISEHNRLYWYRQTLGQGPEFLTYFQNEAQLEKSRLLSDRFSAERPKGSFSTLEIQRTEQGDSAMYLCASSSPGGNSKNSPLHFGNGTRLTVT.

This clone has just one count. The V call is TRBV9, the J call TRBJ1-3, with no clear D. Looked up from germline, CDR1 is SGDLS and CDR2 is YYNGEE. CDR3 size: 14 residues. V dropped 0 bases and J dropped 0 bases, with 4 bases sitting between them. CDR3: CASSVASSGNTIYF. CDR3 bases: TGTGCCAGCAGCGTAGCGAGCTCTGGAAACACCATATATTTT.

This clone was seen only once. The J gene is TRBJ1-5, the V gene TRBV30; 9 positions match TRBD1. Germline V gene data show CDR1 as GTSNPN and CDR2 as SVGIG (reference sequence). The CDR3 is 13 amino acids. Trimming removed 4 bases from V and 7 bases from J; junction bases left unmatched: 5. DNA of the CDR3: TGTGCCTGGAACAGGGGGCAGGGGCAGCCCCAGCATTTT. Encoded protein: CAWNRGQGQPQHF.

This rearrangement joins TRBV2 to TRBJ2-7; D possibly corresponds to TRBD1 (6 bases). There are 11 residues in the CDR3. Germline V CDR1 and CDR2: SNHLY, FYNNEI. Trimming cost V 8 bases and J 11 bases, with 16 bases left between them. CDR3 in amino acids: CASGSAEGEYF. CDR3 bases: TGTGCCAGCGGGTCGGCCGAGGGGGAGTACTTC.

CDR3 nucleotides: TGTGCCAGCAGCCAAGATTCGGGGGGGCGCTATGGCTACACCTTC. It codes for CASSQDSGGRYGYTF. The chain carries TRBV3-1 (or the pseudogene TRBV3-2) and TRBJ1-2; perhaps TRBD1 as D (6 bases). CDR1 and CDR2 from the germline V gene are LGHDT and YNNKEL (reference sequence). Trimming took 0 bases from V and 4 from J, leaving 12 bases between them. The CDR3 totals 15 residues.

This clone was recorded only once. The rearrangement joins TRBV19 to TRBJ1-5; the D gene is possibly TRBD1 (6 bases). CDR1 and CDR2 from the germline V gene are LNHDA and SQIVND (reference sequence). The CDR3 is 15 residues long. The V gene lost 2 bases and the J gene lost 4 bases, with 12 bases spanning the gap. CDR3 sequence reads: CASSINREQNQPQHF. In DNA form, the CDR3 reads TGTGCCAGTAGTATAAACAGGGAGCAGAATCAGCCCCAGCATTTT.

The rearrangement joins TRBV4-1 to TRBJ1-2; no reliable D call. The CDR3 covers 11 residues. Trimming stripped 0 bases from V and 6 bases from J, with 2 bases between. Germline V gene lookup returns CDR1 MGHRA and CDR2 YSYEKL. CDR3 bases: TGCGCCAGCAGCCAAGACGATGGCTACACCTTC. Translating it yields CASSQDDGYTF.

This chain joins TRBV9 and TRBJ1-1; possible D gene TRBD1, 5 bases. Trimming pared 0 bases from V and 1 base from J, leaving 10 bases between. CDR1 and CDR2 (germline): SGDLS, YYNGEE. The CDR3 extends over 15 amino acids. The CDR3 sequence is CASSVAPGGNTEAFF. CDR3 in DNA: TGTGCCAGCAGCGTAGCCCCCGGGGGGAACACTGAAGCTTTCTTT.

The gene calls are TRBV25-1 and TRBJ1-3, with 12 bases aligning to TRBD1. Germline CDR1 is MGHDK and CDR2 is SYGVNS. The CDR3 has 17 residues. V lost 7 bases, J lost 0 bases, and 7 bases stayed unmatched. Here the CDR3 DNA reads TGTGCCAGCACGGGACAGGGGGCCTCAGACTCTGGAAACACCATATATTTT. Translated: CASTGQGASDSGNTIYF.

The CDR3: CASSPRSGRGYEQYF. CDR3 in DNA: TGTGCCAGCAGTCCCCGATCCGGCCGGGGGTACGAGCAGTACTTC. This chain links TRBV27 with TRBJ2-7; weak D call: TRBD2 (6 bases). The V end was cut by 5 bases, the J end by 4 bases, with 18 bases between. The CDR3 runs to 15 residues. Germline CDR1 MNHEY, CDR2 SMNVEV (reference sequence).

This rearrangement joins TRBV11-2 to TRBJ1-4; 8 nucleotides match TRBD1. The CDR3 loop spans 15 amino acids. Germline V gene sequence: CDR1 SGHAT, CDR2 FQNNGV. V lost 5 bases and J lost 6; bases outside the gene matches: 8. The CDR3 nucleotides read TGTGCCAGCAGCCTCCAGGGGGCTATCGATGAAAAACTGTTTTTT. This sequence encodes CASSLQGAIDEKLFF.

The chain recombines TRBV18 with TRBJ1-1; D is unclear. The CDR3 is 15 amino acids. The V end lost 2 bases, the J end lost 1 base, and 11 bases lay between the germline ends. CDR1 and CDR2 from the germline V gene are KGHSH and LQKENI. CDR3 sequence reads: CASSPGPGGNTEAFF. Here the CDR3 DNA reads TGTGCCAGCTCACCAGGACCGGGAGGGAACACTGAAGCTTTCTTT.

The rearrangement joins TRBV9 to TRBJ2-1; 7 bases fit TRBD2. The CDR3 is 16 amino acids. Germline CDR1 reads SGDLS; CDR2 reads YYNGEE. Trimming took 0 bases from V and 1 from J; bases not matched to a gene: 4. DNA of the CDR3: TGTGCCAGCAGCGTAGTGGCGCGGGGGTCCTACAATGAGCAGTTCTTC. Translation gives CASSVVARGSYNEQFF.

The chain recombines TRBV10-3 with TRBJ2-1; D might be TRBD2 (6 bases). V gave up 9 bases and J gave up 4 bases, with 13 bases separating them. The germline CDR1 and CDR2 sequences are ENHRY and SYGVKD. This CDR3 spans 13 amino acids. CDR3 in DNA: TGTGCCATGGGGACTGAAAATTACAATGAGCAGTTCTTC. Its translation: CAMGTENYNEQFF.

CDR3 sequence (DNA): TGTGCCAGCAGCCGTGACGGCAGGGTTTCGCAGCAGTACTTC. Protein sequence: CASSRDGRVSQQYF. The gene calls are TRBV11-1 and TRBJ2-7; weak D call: TRBD1 (5 bases). The CDR3 is 14 amino acids. CDR1 is SGHAT, CDR2 FQDESV, per germline (reference sequence). V was cut by 5 bases and J by 8 bases, with 19 bases left in between.